This entry lists 5 T cell receptor beta chains sequenced from one sample in a study of blood T cell repertoires in COVID-19. Method: immunoSEQ multiplex PCR; TCRdb's copy keeps in-frame clones and lacks some. The sample has approximately 240,000 clones; approximately 79% are singletons. Sequencing was done on a sample of peripheral blood. These receptors were taken from a woman of 80 years or more with active or convalescent COVID-19.

For the CDR3, the DNA is TGCGCCAGCAGCTTGACAGGGTTGGGGATCACTGAAGCTTTCTTT. Its translation: CASSLTGLGITEAFF. The chain combines TRBV5-1 with TRBJ1-1; the D gene is possibly TRBD1 (6 bases). Between the trimmed V and J ends, which lost 1 base and 4 bases, there was a span of 14 bases. The CDR3 has 15 residues. Germline loops: CDR1 SGHRS, CDR2 YFSETQ.

The V call is TRBV27, the J call TRBJ2-7; D is possibly TRBD2 (6 bases). This CDR3 spans 18 amino acids. The V end was cut by 2 bases, the J end by 3 bases, with 23 bases between. Germline loops: CDR1 MNHEY, CDR2 SMNVEV (reference sequence). The CDR3 is CASSLRRASTSGIYEQYF. CDR3 bases: TGTGCCAGCAGTTTACGGAGGGCTTCCACCTCAGGGATCTACGAGCAGTACTTC.

This sequence joins TRBV30 and TRBJ2-5; TRBD2 might be the D (5 bases). CDR1 is GTSNPN and CDR2 is SVGIG in the germline V gene (reference sequence). The V end lost 4 bases, the J end lost 5 bases, and 14 bases lay between the germline ends. CDR3 length: 13 amino acids. The CDR3 coding sequence is TGTGCCTGGACTGGATCCCAGCGGGAGACCCAGTACTTC. It yields the protein CAWTGSQRETQYF. Supplemented by reference TRBV30 and TRBJ2-5, the full variable domain reads SQTIHQWPATLVQPVGSPLSLECTVEGTSNPNLYWYRQAAGRGLQLLFYSVGIGQISSEVPQNLSASRPQDRQFILSSKKLLLSDSGFYLCAWTGSQRETQYFGPGTRLLVL.

The gene calls are TRBV10-3 and TRBJ2-1, with 7 bases fitting TRBD2. Germline CDR1 reads ENHRY; CDR2 reads SYGVKD. This CDR3 is 16 amino acids long. V was pared by 0 bases and J by 2 bases, with 4 bases of the junction left unmatched. CDR3 nucleotides: TGTGCCATCAGTGAGTCGGGGGGGATTGCCTACAATGAGCAGTTCTTC. Protein: CAISESGGIAYNEQFF.

The CDR3 reads CASPWQGTDTQYF. DNA of the CDR3: TGTGCCAGCCCCTGGCAGGGCACAGATACGCAGTATTTT. J is TRBJ2-3 and V is TRBV6-4; D is uncertain. Germline-derived CDR1 and CDR2 are MRHNA and SNTAGT. The V end was cut by 8 bases, the J end by 1 base, with 10 bases between. This CDR3 region has 13 residues.